The next 25 T cell receptor beta chains were all read from a single sample in a study of CD8 T cells in Susac syndrome. Roughly 0.45 to 1 ug RNA was reverse transcribed with random hexamers. TCRdb re-derived calls from the immunoSEQ multiplex PCR reads in MiXCR, one entry per CDR3 protein. The sample lists 150,000 to 200,000 distinct CDR3 sequences, roughly 94% occurring once. Sequenced sample: CD4+ T cells from PBMCs. Every receptor here comes from a human donor with multiple sclerosis.

The gene calls are TRBV29-1 and TRBJ2-6, with 8 bases aligning to TRBD2. The V and J ends lost 6 bases and 4 bases, in that order; junction bases with no gene match: 2. Germline loops: CDR1 SQVTM, CDR2 ANQGSEA. This CDR3 spans 13 amino acids. The CDR3 sequence is CSVGGVGANVLTF. In DNA, the CDR3 is TGCAGCGTCGGGGGGGTGGGGGCCAACGTCCTGACTTTC.

This chain uses TRBV7-9 with TRBJ2-3, with 9 positions matching TRBD2. The CDR3 loop spans 16 amino acids. V shed 3 bases and J 1 base; nucleotides not matched to a gene: 5. CDR1 is SEHNR and CDR2 is FQNEAQ in the germline V gene (reference sequence). The CDR3 loop is CASSFLAGLGTDTQYF. CDR3 DNA sequence: TGTGCCAGCAGCTTCCTAGCGGGACTGGGCACAGATACGCAGTATTTT.

The V gene is TRBV30, the J gene TRBJ2-3; no firm D call. The germline V and J ends were trimmed by 5 bases and 3 bases, with 12 bases remaining between them. Germline loops: CDR1 GTSNPN, CDR2 SVGIG (reference sequence). The CDR3 loop spans 13 amino acids. In nucleotides, the CDR3 is TGTGCCTGGCTGCCCCCTGTGACAGATACGCAGTATTTT. Its protein is CAWLPPVTDTQYF.

This sequence joins TRBV30 and TRBJ1-5; no definite D call. Germline V gives CDR1 GTSNPN, CDR2 SVGIG (reference sequence). This CDR3 spans 13 amino acids. Trimming stripped 4 bases from V and 4 bases from J, with 11 bases between. CDR3 DNA sequence: TGTGCCTGGACTGACGGGTCAAATCAGCCCCAGCATTTT. This codes for CAWTDGSNQPQHF. The full variable domain, its missing parts supplied by reference TRBV30 and TRBJ1-5, is SQTIHQWPATLVQPVGSPLSLECTVEGTSNPNLYWYRQAAGRGLQLLFYSVGIGQISSEVPQNLSASRPQDRQFILSSKKLLLSDSGFYLCAWTDGSNQPQHFGDGTRLSIL.

V usage is TRBV18 and J usage is TRBJ1-4; 7 bases fit TRBD1. Germline lookup yields CDR1 KGHSH and CDR2 LQKENI. CDR3 size: 15 residues. J lost 7 bases, V lost 3 bases, and 8 bases had no gene match. The CDR3 DNA reads TGTGCCAGCTCACCGCTACAGGGGCGGGGTGAAAAACTGTTTTTT. This translates into CASSPLQGRGEKLFF.

The V gene is TRBV18, the J gene TRBJ1-1, with 8 nucleotides matching TRBD1. This CDR3 is built from 14 residues. The V gene end was trimmed by 6 bases and the J gene end by 3 bases; junction bases not matched to a gene: 6. Looked up from germline, CDR1 is KGHSH and CDR2 is LQKENI. The CDR3 is CASSPAGGYTEAFF. The CDR3 DNA follows: TGTGCCAGCTCTCCGGCAGGGGGCTACACTGAAGCTTTCTTT.

The J gene is TRBJ2-1, the V gene TRBV24-1; 7 bases are a match to TRBD2. This CDR3 region has 15 residues. V was clipped by 3 bases and J by 9 bases; unmatched bases: 10. Germline V CDR1 and CDR2: KGHDR, SFDVKD. For the CDR3, the DNA is TGTGCCACCAGTGATAGGGGTGGGGGGGTGAGTGAGCAGTTCTTC. Translating gives CATSDRGGGVSEQFF.

The chain is built from TRBV7-2 and TRBJ2-7; 10 bases are a match to TRBD2. This CDR3 comprises 13 residues. The ends lost 7 bases at V and 5 bases at J; junction bases unmatched: 5. The germline V gene encodes CDR1 SGHTA and CDR2 FQGNSA. In nucleotides, the CDR3 is TGTGCCAGCAACCCTAGCGGGAGAAACGAGCAGTACTTC. Encoded protein: CASNPSGRNEQYF.

This clonotype has just one count. This chain connects TRBV29-1 to TRBJ2-5; tentatively, D is TRBD1 (6 bases). The CDR3 is made up of 13 amino acids. Germline V CDR1 and CDR2: SQVTM, ANQGSEA. V was clipped by 2 bases and J by 1 base, with 8 bases between them. The CDR3 loop reads CSVERTAQETQYF. CDR3 nucleotides: TGCAGCGTTGAAAGGACAGCCCAAGAGACCCAGTACTTC.

The J gene is TRBJ1-2, the V gene TRBV18; 9 bases fit TRBD1. Trimming cost V 4 bases and J 8 bases; bases outside gene matches: 5. The CDR3 loop spans 13 amino acids. The germline gives CDR1 KGHSH, CDR2 LQKENI. CDR3 nucleotide sequence: TGTGCCAGCTCACAATTGGGACAGGGCGGCTACACCTTC. This sequence encodes CASSQLGQGGYTF.

This chain joins TRBV5-6 and TRBJ1-4; a possible D gene is TRBD1 (5 bases). V dropped 2 bases and J dropped 10 bases, with 12 bases sitting between them. This CDR3 region has 13 residues. CDR1 and CDR2 (germline): SGHDT, YYEEEE. The CDR3 region is CASSFRWGGKLFF. In DNA, the CDR3 is TGTGCCAGCAGCTTTAGGTGGGGGGGAAAACTGTTTTTT.

V is TRBV20-1 and J is TRBJ1-1; a weak D match, TRBD1 (5 bases). The CDR3 totals 13 residues. V was shortened by 5 bases and J by 5 bases, with 15 bases between the two germline ends. The germline CDR1 and CDR2 sequences are DFQATT and SNEGSKA (reference sequence). The DNA for the CDR3 is TGCAGTGCTTCCCTCAACGGGGCGACTGAAGCTTTCTTT. Its protein is CSASLNGATEAFF.

The rearrangement joins TRBV28 to TRBJ1-5; D is undetermined. V was trimmed by 4 bases and J by 7 bases, leaving 11 bases between them. The CDR3 has 13 amino acids. From germline, CDR1 is MDHEN and CDR2 SYDVKM. The CDR3 here is CASSSSPEQPQHF. In nucleotides, the CDR3 is TGTGCCAGCAGTTCCTCCCCAGAACAGCCCCAGCATTTT.

The V gene is TRBV30, the J gene TRBJ1-4; D ambiguous. Germline CDR1 is GTSNPN and CDR2 is SVGIG (reference sequence). CDR3 length: 12 amino acids. V was pared by 0 bases and J by 5 bases, with 4 bases between. As DNA, the CDR3 is TGTGCCTGGAGTGTATGGAATGAAAAACTGTTTTTT. This gives the protein CAWSVWNEKLFF.

CDR3 sequence reads: CASSPMAGYTF. The CDR3 DNA sequence: TGTGCCAGCAGCCCCATGGCTGGCTACACCTTC. The genes are TRBV7-9 and TRBJ1-2; D gene uncertain. The V end was cut by 5 bases, the J end by 7 bases, with 8 bases between. The CDR3 covers 11 residues. Germline V gene data show CDR1 as SEHNR and CDR2 as FQNEAQ (reference sequence).

The J gene is TRBJ2-3, the V gene TRBV2; TRBD2 matches 8 bases. V lost 2 bases to trimming and J lost 8 bases; unmatched junction nucleotides: 12. CDR3 length: 16 residues. The germline V gene encodes CDR1 SNHLY and CDR2 FYNNEI. The CDR3 sequence: CASSERDSGIRGTQYF. The CDR3 nucleotides are TGTGCCAGCAGTGAACGAGATAGCGGGATAAGGGGTACGCAGTATTTT.

CDR3 loop: CASSRGTGMRVRAEAFF. CDR3 DNA: TGTGCCAGCAGTCGTGGGACAGGGATGAGGGTGAGGGCTGAAGCTTTCTTT. The chain links TRBV27 to TRBJ1-1; 9 bases align to TRBD1. V was clipped by 5 bases and J by 6 bases; unmatched bases: 16. CDR3 length: 17 residues. Germline V gene sequence: CDR1 MNHEY, CDR2 SMNVEV (reference sequence).

This chain connects TRBV6-5 to TRBJ2-7, with 9 nucleotides matching TRBD2. Germline V lookup: CDR1 MNHEY, CDR2 SVGAGI. V was clipped by 7 bases and J by 2 bases; unmatched bases: 6. This CDR3 has 14 amino acids. CDR3 amino acids: CASTGAGGTYEQYF. The CDR3 DNA follows: TGTGCCAGCACGGGTGCGGGAGGGACCTACGAGCAGTACTTC.

The chain recombines TRBV6-1 with TRBJ2-7; 15 nucleotides agree with TRBD2. After removal of 4 bases from V and 2 bases from J, the junction contained 6 bases not matched to a gene. The CDR3 consists of 17 residues. Per the germline V gene, CDR1 is MNHNS and CDR2 is SASEGT. The chain's CDR3 is CASSAAGTSGRTYEQYF. For the CDR3, the DNA is TGTGCCAGCAGTGCAGCCGGGACTAGCGGGAGGACCTACGAGCAGTACTTC.

The chain is built from TRBV19 and TRBJ2-7; D is perhaps TRBD2 (5 bases). The CDR3 has 13 amino acids. Germline V gene data show CDR1 as LNHDA and CDR2 as SQIVND (reference sequence). Trimming stripped 7 bases from V and 9 bases from J, with 19 bases between. The CDR3 reads CASNGSFLGGQYF. The DNA for the CDR3 is TGTGCCAGTAATGGCTCGTTCCTCGGAGGGCAGTACTTC.

The chain employs TRBV5-1 and TRBJ1-1; the D gene is possibly TRBD1 (6 bases). V lost 0 bases and J 8 bases, leaving 11 bases between the germline ends. From germline, CDR1 is SGHRS and CDR2 YFSETQ. The CDR3 spans 13 residues. The CDR3 spells CASSLATGTEAFF. CDR3 in DNA: TGCGCCAGCAGCTTGGCCACAGGGACCGAAGCTTTCTTT.

The rearrangement links TRBV6-2 or TRBV6-3 to TRBJ2-1; unclear D gene. The CDR3 has 15 amino acids. V lost 5 bases to trimming and J lost 3 bases, with 14 bases between them. Germline CDR1 reads MNHEY; CDR2 reads SVGEGT. The CDR3 coding sequence is TGTGCCAGCAGTCTACGCGTAGCTCTCTACAATGAGCAGTTCTTC. It translates to CASSLRVALYNEQFF.

The chain combines TRBV7-2 with TRBJ1-2; D remains unclear. In germline, CDR1 is SGHTA, CDR2 FQGNSA. Between the trimmed V and J ends, which lost 1 base and 9 bases, there was a span of 12 bases. The CDR3 length is 13 residues. Written as DNA, the CDR3 is TGTGCCAGCAGCTTAGGGCCGTCACGAAGCTACACCTTC. Amino acid sequence: CASSLGPSRSYTF.

The rearrangement uses TRBV30 and TRBJ1-1, with a tentative D call TRBD1 (6 bases). The germline V gene encodes CDR1 GTSNPN and CDR2 SVGIG (reference sequence). Trimming left V 0 bases short and J 6 bases short, with 11 bases between. The length of the CDR3 is 13 residues. The CDR3 DNA reads as TGTGCCTGGAGTGTCAGGGGAAGGGCTGAAGCTTTCTTT. This gives the protein CAWSVRGRAEAFF.

The genes are TRBV7-2 and TRBJ2-3; 9 positions match TRBD2. Losses at the gene ends were 3 bases for V and 6 bases for J; bases not matched to a gene: 7. The CDR3 spans 15 residues. In germline, CDR1 is SGHTA, CDR2 FQGNSA. CDR3 residues: CASSFTTSGWDTQYF. The CDR3 DNA reads TGTGCCAGCAGCTTTACGACTAGCGGTTGGGATACGCAGTATTTT.